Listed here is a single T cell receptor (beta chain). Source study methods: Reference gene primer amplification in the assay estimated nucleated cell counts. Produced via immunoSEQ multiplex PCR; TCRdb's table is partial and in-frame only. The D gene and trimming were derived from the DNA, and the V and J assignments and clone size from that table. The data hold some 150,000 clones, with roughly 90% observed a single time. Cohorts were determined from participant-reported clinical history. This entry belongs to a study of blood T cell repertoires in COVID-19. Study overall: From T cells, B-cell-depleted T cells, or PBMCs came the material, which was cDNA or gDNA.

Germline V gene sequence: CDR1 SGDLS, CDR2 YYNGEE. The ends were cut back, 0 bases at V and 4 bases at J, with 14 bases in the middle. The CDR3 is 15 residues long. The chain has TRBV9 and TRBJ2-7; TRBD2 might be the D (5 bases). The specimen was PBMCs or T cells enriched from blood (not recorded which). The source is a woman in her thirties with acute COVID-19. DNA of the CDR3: TGTGCCAGCAGCGTAGGGGGAGCAGTGAATTACGAGCAGTACTTC. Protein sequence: CASSVGGAVNYEQYF.